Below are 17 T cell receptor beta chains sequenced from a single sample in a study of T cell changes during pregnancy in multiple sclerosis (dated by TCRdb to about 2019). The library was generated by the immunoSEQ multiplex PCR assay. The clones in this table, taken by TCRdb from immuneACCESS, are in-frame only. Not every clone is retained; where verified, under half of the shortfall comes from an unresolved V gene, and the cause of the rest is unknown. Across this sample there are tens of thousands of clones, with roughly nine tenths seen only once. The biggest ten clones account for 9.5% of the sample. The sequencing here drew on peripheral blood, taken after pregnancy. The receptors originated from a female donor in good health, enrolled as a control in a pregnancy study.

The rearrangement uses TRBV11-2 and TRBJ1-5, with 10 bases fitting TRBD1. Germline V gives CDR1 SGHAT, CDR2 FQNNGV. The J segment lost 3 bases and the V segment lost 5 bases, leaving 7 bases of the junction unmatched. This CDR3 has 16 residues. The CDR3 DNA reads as TGTGCCAGCAGCCCCGGACAGGGGGTAGACAATCAGCCCCAGCATTTT. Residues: CASSPGQGVDNQPQHF.

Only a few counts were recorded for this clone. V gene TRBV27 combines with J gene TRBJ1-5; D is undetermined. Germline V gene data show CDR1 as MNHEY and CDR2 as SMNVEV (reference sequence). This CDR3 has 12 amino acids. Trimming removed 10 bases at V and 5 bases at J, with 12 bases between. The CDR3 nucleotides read TGTGCCACCTCGAGTGGTCATCAGCCCCAGCATTTT. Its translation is CATSSGHQPQHF.

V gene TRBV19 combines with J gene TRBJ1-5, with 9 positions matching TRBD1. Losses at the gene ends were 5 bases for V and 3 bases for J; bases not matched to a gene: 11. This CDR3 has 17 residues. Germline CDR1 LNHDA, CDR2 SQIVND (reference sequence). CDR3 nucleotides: TGTGCCAGTAGTCTGGGACAGGGCTCCTGGAACAATCAGCCCCAGCATTTT. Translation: CASSLGQGSWNNQPQHF.

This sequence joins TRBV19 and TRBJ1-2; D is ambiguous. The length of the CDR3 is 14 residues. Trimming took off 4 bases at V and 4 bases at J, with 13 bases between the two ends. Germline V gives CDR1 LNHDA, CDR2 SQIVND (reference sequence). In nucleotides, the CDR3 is TGTGCCAGTAGTACCAGATCCCCCGCCTATGGCTACACCTTC. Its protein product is CASSTRSPAYGYTF.

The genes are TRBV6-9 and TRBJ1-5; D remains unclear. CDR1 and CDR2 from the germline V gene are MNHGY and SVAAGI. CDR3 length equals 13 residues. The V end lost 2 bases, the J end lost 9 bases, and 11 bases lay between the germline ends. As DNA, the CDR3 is TGTGCCAGCAGTTATCACCTTAGAATGCCCCAGCATTTT. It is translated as CASSYHLRMPQHF.

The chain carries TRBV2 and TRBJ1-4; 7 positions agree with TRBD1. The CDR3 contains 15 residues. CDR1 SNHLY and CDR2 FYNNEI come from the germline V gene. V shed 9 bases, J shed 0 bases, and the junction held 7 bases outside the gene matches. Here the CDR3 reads CARRSQGATNEKLFF. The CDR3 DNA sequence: TGTGCCAGAAGATCCCAGGGGGCAACTAATGAAAAACTGTTTTTT.

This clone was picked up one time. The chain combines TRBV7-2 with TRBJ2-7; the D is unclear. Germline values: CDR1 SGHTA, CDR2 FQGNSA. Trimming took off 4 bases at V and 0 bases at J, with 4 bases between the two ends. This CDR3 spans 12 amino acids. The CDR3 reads CASSYSSYEQYF. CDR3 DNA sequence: TGTGCCAGCAGCTACAGCTCCTACGAGCAGTACTTC.

The CDR3 spells CASSPQQGAYNEQFF. The CDR3 DNA reads TGTGCCAGCAGCCCCCAGCAGGGGGCTTACAATGAGCAGTTCTTC. V usage is TRBV9 and J usage is TRBJ2-1; 8 bases are a match to TRBD1. Unmatched junction bases numbered 7, after V lost 4 bases and J lost 4 bases. The CDR3 contains 15 residues. Germline V gives CDR1 SGDLS, CDR2 YYNGEE.

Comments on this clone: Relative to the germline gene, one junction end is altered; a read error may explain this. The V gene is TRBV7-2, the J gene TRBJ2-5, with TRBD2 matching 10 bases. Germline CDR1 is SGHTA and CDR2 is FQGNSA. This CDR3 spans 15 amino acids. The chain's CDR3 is CASSVAGGGQETQYF. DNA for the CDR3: TGTGCCAGCAGCGTAGCGGGGGGAGGGCAAGAGACCCAGTACTTC.

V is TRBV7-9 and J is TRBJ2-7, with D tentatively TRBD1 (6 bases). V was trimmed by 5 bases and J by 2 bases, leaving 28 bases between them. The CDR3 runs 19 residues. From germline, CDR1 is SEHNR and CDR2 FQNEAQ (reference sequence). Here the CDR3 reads CASSPAPGQKGLAAYEQYF. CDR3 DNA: TGTGCCAGCAGCCCGGCCCCGGGACAAAAGGGTTTGGCGGCCTACGAGCAGTACTTC.

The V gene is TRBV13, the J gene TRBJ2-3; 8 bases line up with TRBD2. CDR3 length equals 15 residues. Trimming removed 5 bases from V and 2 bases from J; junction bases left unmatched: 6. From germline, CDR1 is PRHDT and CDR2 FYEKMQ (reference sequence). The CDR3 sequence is CASSASGGLTDTQYF. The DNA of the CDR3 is TGTGCCAGCAGCGCCAGCGGGGGCCTCACAGATACGCAGTATTTT.

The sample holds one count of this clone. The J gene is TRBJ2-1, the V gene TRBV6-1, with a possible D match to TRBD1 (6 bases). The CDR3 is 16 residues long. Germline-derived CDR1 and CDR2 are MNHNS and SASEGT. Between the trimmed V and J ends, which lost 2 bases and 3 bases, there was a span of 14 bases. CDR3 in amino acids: CASSERVTGIYNEQFF. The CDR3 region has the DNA TGTGCCAGCAGTGAAAGAGTTACAGGGATCTACAATGAGCAGTTCTTC.

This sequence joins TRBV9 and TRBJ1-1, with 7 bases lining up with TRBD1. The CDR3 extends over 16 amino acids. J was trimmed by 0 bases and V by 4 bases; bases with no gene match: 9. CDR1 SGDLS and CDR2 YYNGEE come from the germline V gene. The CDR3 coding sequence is TGTGCCAGCAGCTCCCGACAGGGTAAGATGAACACTGAAGCTTTCTTT. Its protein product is CASSSRQGKMNTEAFF.

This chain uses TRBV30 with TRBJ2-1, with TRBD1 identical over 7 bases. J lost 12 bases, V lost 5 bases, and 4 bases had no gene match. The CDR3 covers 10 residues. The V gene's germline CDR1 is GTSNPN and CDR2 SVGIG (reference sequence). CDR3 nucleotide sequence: TGTGCCTGGCACCGGGACAGGCAGTTCTTC. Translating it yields CAWHRDRQFF.

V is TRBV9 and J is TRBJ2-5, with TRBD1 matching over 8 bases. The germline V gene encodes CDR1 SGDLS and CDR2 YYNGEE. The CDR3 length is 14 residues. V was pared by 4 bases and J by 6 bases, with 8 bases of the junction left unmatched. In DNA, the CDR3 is TGTGCCAGCAGCCCGACAGGGGTGGGGCAGACCCAGTACTTC. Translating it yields CASSPTGVGQTQYF.

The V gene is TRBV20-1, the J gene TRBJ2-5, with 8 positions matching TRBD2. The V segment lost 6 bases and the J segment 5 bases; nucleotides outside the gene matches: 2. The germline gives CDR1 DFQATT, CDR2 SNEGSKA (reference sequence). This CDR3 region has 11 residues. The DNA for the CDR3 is TGCAGTGCCCGGACTAGCGAGACCCAGTACTTC. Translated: CSARTSETQYF.

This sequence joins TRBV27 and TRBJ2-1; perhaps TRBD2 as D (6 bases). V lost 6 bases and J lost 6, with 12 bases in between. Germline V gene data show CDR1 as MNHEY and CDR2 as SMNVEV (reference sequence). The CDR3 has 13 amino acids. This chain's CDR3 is CASRVGGSNEQFF. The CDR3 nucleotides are TGTGCCAGCAGGGTTGGGGGGTCCAATGAGCAGTTCTTC.